The sequence of this T cell receptor (beta chain) was determined in a study of response to subunit inactivated influenza vaccine. The study, taken as a whole, reports: Authors suggested each seasonal influenza vaccination recruits few new T cells.

The CDR3 runs 15 residues. The ends were cut back, 2 bases at V and 4 bases at J, with 14 bases in the middle. The germline CDR1 and CDR2 sequences are MNHEY and SVGAGI. A note on this clonotype: Antigen specificity is unknown.

TCRdb re-analysed the RT-PCR reads in MiXCR, keeping a single row per CDR3 protein. The sample carries under 850,000 distinct CDR3 sequences, less than 20% recorded once. The sequences come from PBMCs from blood, collected about 5 days after vaccination. The receptor's source is a man aged 45-65 years who received an inactivated influenza vaccine. The rearrangement uses TRBV6-5 and TRBJ1-1; the D gene is possibly TRBD1 (5 bases). The CDR3 region has the DNA TGTGCCAGCAGTTACGTGGGGCAGGGCGGCACTGAAGCTTTCTTT. Residues: CASSYVGQGGTEAFF.